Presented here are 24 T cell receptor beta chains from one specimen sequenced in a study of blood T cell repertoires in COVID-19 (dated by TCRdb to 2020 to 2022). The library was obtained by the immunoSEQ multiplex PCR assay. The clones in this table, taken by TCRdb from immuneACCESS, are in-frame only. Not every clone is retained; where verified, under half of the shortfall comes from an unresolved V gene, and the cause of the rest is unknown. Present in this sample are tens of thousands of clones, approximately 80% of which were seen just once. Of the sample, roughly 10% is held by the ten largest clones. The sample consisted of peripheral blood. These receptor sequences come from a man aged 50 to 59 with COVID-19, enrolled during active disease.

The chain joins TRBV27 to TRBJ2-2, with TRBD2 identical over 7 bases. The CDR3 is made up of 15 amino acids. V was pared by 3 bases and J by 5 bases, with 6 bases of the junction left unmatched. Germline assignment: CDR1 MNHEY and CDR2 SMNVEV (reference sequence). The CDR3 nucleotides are TGTGCCAGCAGTTTTCGAGGGAGGGATACCGGGGAGCTGTTTTTT. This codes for CASSFRGRDTGELFF.

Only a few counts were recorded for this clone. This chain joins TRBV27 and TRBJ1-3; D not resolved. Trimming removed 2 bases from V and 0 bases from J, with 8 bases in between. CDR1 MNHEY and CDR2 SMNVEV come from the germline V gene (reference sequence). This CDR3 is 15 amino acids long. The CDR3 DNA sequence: TGTGCCAGCAGTTTAAGGTCAGGCTCTGGAAACACCATATATTTT. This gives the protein CASSLRSGSGNTIYF.

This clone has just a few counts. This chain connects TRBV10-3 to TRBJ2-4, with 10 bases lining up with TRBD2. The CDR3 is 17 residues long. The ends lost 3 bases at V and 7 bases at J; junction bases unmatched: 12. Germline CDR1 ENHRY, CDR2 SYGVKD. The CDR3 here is CAISDSRGLAGDNIQYF. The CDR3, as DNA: TGTGCCATCAGTGATTCGAGGGGGCTAGCGGGAGATAACATTCAGTACTTC.

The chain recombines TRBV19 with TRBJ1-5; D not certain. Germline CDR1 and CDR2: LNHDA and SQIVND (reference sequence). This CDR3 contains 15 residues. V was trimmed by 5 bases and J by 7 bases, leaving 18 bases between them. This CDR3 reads CASSANREGRQPQHF. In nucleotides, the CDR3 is TGTGCCAGTAGTGCGAACCGGGAAGGCCGCCAGCCCCAGCATTTT.

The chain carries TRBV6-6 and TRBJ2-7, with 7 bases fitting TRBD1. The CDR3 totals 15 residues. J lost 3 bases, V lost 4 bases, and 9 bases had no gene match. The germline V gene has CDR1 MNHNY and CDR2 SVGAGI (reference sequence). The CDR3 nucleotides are TGTGCCAGCAGTTTGTCCGGGACAGTAGGCTACGAGCAGTACTTC. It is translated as CASSLSGTVGYEQYF.

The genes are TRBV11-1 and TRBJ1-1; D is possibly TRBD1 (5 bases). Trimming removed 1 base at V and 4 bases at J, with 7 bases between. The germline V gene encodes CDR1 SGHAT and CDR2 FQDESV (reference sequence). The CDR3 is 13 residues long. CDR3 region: CASSLGQGTEAFF. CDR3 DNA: TGTGCCAGCAGCTTAGGGCAGGGCACTGAAGCTTTCTTT.

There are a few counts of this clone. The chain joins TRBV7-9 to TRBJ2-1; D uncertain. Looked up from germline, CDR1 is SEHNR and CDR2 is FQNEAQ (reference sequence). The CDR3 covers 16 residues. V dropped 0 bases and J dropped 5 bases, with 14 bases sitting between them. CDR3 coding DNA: TGTGCCAGCAGCTTAGCGGTTAGCCTAATCGACAATGAGCAGTTCTTC. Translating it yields CASSLAVSLIDNEQFF.

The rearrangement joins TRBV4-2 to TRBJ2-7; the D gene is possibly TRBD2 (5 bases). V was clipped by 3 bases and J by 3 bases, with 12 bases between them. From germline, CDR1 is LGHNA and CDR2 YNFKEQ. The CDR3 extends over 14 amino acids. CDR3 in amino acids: CASSQTSGNYEQYF. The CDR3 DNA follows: TGTGCCAGCAGCCAGACCAGCGGCAACTACGAGCAGTACTTC.

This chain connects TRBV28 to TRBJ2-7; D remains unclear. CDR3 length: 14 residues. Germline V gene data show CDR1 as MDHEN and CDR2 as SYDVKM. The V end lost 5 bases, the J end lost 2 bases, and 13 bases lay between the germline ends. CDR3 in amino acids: CASSRLNRPYEQYF. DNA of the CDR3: TGTGCCAGCAGTCGACTTAACCGACCCTACGAGCAGTACTTC. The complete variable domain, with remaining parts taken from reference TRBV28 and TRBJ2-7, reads DVKVTQSSRYLVKRTGEKVFLECVQDMDHENMFWYRQDPGLGLRLIYFSYDVKMKEKGDIPEGYSVSREKKERFSLILESASTNQTSMYLCASSRLNRPYEQYFGPGTRLTVT.

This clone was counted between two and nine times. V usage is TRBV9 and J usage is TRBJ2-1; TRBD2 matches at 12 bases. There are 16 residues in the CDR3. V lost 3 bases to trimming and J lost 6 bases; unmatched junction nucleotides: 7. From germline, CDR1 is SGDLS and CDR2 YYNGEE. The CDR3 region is CASSGGVGLAGNEQFF. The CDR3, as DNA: TGTGCCAGCAGCGGAGGAGTGGGACTAGCGGGCAATGAGCAGTTCTTC.

This CDR3 is CASSPQTGPSGANVLTF. The CDR3 DNA reads as TGTGCCAGCAGTCCCCAGACAGGCCCATCTGGGGCCAACGTCCTGACTTTC. The chain links TRBV6-6 to TRBJ2-6, with D possibly being TRBD1 (6 bases). CDR1 and CDR2 (germline): MNHNY, SVGAGI (reference sequence). Deletions cut 5 bases from V and 1 base from J, with 15 bases between. The CDR3 sequence is 17 residues long.

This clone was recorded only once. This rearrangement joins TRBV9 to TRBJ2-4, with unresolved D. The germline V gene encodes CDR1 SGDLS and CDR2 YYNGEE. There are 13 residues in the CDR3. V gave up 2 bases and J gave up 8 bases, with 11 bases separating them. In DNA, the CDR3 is TGTGCCAGCAGCGTTTCAAGAGGCGACATTCAGTACTTC. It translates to CASSVSRGDIQYF. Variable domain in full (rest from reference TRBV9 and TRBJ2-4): DSGVTQTPKHLITATGQRVTLRCSPRSGDLSVYWYQQSLDQGLQFLIQYYNGEERAKGNILERFSAQQFPDLHSELNLSSLELGDSALYFCASSVSRGDIQYFGAGTRLSVL.

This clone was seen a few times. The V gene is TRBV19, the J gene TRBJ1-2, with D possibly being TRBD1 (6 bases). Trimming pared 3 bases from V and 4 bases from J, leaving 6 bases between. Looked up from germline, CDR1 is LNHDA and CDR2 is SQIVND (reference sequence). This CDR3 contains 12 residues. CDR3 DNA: TGTGCCAGTAGTATGGACAGCTATGGCTACACCTTC. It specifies CASSMDSYGYTF. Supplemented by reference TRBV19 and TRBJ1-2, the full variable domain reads DGGITQSPKYLFRKEGQNVTLSCEQNLNHDAMYWYRQDPGQGLRLIYYSQIVNDFQKGDIAEGYSVSREKKESFPLTVTSAQKNPTAFYLCASSMDSYGYTFGSGTRLTVV.

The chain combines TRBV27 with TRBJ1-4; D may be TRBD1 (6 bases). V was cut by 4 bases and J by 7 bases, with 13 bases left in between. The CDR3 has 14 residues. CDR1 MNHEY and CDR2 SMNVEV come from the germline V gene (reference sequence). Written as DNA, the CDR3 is TGTGCCAGCAGTTACGCAGGGGCCAGTGAAAAACTGTTTTTT. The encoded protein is CASSYAGASEKLFF.

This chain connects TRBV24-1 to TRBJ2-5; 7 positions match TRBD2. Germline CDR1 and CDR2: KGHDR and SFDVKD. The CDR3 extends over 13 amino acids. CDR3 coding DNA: TGTGCTGTGGCGGGAGCAGAGGCAGAGACCCAGTACTTC. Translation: CAVAGAEAETQYF.

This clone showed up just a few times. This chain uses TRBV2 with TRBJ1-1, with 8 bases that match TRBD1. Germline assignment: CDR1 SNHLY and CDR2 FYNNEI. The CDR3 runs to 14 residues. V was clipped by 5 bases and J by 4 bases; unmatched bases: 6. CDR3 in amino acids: CASSFGQGITEAFF. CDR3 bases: TGTGCCAGCAGTTTTGGACAGGGAATCACTGAAGCTTTCTTT.

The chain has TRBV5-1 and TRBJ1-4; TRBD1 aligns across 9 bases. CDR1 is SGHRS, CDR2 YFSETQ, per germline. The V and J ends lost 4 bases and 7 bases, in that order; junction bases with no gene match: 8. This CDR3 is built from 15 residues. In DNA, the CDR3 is TGCGCCAGCAGCCTCCGGACAGGGGCCCGTGAAAAACTGTTTTTT. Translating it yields CASSLRTGAREKLFF.

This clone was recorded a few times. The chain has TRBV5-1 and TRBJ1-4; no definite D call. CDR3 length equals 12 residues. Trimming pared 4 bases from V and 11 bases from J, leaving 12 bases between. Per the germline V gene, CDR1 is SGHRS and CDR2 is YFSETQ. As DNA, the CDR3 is TGCGCCAGCAGCCCCTCTGGTGAGAAACTGTTTTTT. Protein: CASSPSGEKLFF.

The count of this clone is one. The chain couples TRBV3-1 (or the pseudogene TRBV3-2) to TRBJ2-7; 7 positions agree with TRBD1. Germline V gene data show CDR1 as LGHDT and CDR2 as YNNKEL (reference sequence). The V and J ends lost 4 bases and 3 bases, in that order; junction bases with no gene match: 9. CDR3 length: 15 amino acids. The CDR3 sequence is CASSLGRGNCYEQYF. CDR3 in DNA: TGTGCCAGCAGCCTTGGCAGGGGGAACTGCTACGAGCAGTACTTC.

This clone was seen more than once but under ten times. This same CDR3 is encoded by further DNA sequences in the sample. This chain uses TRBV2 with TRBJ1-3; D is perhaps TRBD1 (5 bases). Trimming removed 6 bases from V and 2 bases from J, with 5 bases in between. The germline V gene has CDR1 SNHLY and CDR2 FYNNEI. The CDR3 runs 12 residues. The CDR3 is CASRGAGNTIYF. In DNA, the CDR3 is TGTGCCAGCAGAGGGGCTGGAAACACCATATATTTT.

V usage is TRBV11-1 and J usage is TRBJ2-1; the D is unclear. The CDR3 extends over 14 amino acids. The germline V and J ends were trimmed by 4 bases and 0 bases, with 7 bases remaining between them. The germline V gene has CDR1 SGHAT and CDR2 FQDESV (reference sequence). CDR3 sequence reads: CASSSASSYNEQFF. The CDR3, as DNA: TGTGCCAGCAGCTCCGCCAGCTCCTACAATGAGCAGTTCTTC.

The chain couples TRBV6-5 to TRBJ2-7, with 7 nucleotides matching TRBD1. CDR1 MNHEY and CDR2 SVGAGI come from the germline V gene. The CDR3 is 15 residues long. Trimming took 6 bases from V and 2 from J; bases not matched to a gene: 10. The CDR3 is CASSRQGRGTYEQYF. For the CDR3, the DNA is TGTGCCAGCAGCAGACAGGGTAGGGGGACCTACGAGCAGTACTTC.

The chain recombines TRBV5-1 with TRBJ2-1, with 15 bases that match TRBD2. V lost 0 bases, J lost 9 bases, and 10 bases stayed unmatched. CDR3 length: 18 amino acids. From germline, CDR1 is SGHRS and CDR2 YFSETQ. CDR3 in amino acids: CASSLAPGLAGGVSEQFF. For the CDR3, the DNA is TGCGCCAGCAGCTTGGCCCCAGGACTAGCGGGAGGGGTAAGTGAGCAGTTCTTC.

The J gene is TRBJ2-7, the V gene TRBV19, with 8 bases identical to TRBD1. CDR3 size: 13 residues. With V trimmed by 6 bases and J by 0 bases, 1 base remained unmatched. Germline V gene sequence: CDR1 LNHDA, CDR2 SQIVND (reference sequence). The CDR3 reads CASRGQGSYEQYF. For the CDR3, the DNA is TGTGCCAGTAGAGGACAGGGCTCCTACGAGCAGTACTTC.